This passage covers 11 T cell receptor beta chains from one sample sequenced in a study of blood T cell repertoires in COVID-19. Repertoires were generated with immunoSEQ multiplex PCR, while TCRdb's copy carries only in-frame clones and drops some. The table lists about 120,000 clones, 75% to 90% of them singletons. The material sequenced was peripheral blood. All receptors come from a man aged 40-49 years with acute or convalescent COVID-19.

CDR3 sequence (DNA): TGTGCCAGTAGTATGGTAGGGGCGCGAGGAAACACCATATATTTT. As protein: CASSMVGARGNTIYF. The chain has TRBV19 and TRBJ1-3; D possibly corresponds to TRBD1 (5 bases). The germline V gene encodes CDR1 LNHDA and CDR2 SQIVND (reference sequence). Trimming pared 3 bases from V and 4 bases from J, leaving 13 bases between. The CDR3 runs to 15 residues.

The chain has TRBV19 and TRBJ2-1; a weak D match, TRBD1 (6 bases). Trimming removed 5 bases at V and 5 bases at J, with 13 bases between. Germline V lookup: CDR1 LNHDA, CDR2 SQIVND (reference sequence). CDR3 size: 14 residues. The CDR3 spells CASSVRTANNEQFF. CDR3 sequence (DNA): TGTGCCAGTAGTGTCAGGACAGCTAACAATGAGCAGTTCTTC. The full variable domain, with the rest looked up from reference TRBV19 and TRBJ2-1, is DGGITQSPKYLFRKEGQNVTLSCEQNLNHDAMYWYRQDPGQGLRLIYYSQIVNDFQKGDIAEGYSVSREKKESFPLTVTSAQKNPTAFYLCASSVRTANNEQFFGPGTRLTVL.

V is TRBV10-3 and J is TRBJ1-2; 9 bases line up with TRBD1. Germline values: CDR1 ENHRY, CDR2 SYGVKD. The CDR3 runs 12 residues. V shed 7 bases, J shed 8 bases, and the junction held 5 bases outside the gene matches. The CDR3 DNA is TGTGCCATCACCAGGACAGGGGTGGGCTACACCTTC. Translated, it gives CAITRTGVGYTF.

The table lists this clone with a few counts. The gene calls are TRBV19 and TRBJ1-3, with unresolved D. Germline CDR1 and CDR2: LNHDA and SQIVND (reference sequence). Trimming shortened V by 1 base and J by 0 bases, and 13 bases separated the two germline ends. This CDR3 is built from 17 residues. Here the CDR3 reads CASSIVGEWSSGNTIYF. The DNA of the CDR3 is TGTGCCAGTAGTATAGTCGGGGAATGGAGCTCTGGAAACACCATATATTTT. The complete variable domain, with remaining parts taken from reference TRBV19 and TRBJ1-3, reads DGGITQSPKYLFRKEGQNVTLSCEQNLNHDAMYWYRQDPGQGLRLIYYSQIVNDFQKGDIAEGYSVSREKKESFPLTVTSAQKNPTAFYLCASSIVGEWSSGNTIYFGEGSWLTVV.

This clone was counted a few times. The V and J genes are TRBV11-2 and TRBJ2-5, with TRBD2 matching over 9 bases. The CDR3 is 15 amino acids. Germline loops: CDR1 SGHAT, CDR2 FQNNGV. With 5 bases clipped from V and 2 bases from J, the junction kept 6 bases outside the gene matches. CDR3 amino acids: CASSNQRGAQETQYF. CDR3 sequence (DNA): TGTGCCAGCAGCAACCAGCGGGGGGCACAAGAGACCCAGTACTTC.

The genes are TRBV11-2 and TRBJ2-7, with a tentative D call TRBD1 (6 bases). The CDR3 sequence is 13 residues long. V lost 5 bases and J 3 bases, leaving 11 bases between the germline ends. Germline values: CDR1 SGHAT, CDR2 FQNNGV. The CDR3 reads CASSAEQGYEQYF. CDR3 nucleotide sequence: TGTGCCAGCAGCGCCGAACAGGGCTACGAGCAGTACTTC.

This rearrangement joins TRBV6-2 or TRBV6-3 to TRBJ2-1, with 9 bases that match TRBD2. Germline V gene sequence: CDR1 MNHEY, CDR2 SVGEGT. The CDR3 length is 14 residues. V lost 2 bases, J lost 9 bases, and 5 bases stayed unmatched. CDR3: CASSYGGLAGEQFF. The CDR3, as DNA: TGTGCCAGCAGTTACGGGGGACTAGCCGGTGAGCAGTTCTTC.

V and J are TRBV24-1 and TRBJ2-7, with D perhaps matching TRBD1 (5 bases). Trimming removed 6 bases at V and 3 bases at J, with 23 bases between. This CDR3 has 17 residues. In germline, CDR1 is KGHDR, CDR2 SFDVKD. CDR3 sequence: CATSQQSVGDLFYEQYF. The CDR3 nucleotides are TGTGCCACCAGTCAGCAGTCGGTAGGGGATTTATTCTACGAGCAGTACTTC.

The genes are TRBV7-9 and TRBJ2-7; 7 bases fit TRBD1. V dropped 0 bases and J dropped 6; count of bases not matched to a gene: 5. The germline CDR1 and CDR2 sequences are SEHNR and FQNEAQ (reference sequence). There are 14 residues in the CDR3. The CDR3 DNA is TGTGCCAGCAGCTTAGCTGACAGGGCAAGCGAGCAGTACTTC. Amino acids: CASSLADRASEQYF. Looking up the rest from reference TRBV7-9 and TRBJ2-7 gives the full variable domain: DTGVSQNPRHKITKRGQNVTFRCDPISEHNRLYWYRQTLGQGPEFLTYFQNEAQLEKSRLLSDRFSAERPKGSFSTLEIQRTEQGDSAMYLCASSLADRASEQYFGPGTRLTVT.

The chain is built from TRBV11-2 and TRBJ2-1, with TRBD2 as a possible D gene (6 bases). The V end was cut by 0 bases, the J end by 10 bases, with 16 bases between. The length of the CDR3 is 15 residues. Germline V gene lookup returns CDR1 SGHAT and CDR2 FQNNGV. The CDR3 protein is CASSLERDWRDEQFF. DNA of the CDR3: TGTGCCAGCAGCTTAGAAAGGGACTGGAGAGACGAGCAGTTCTTC.

This chain links TRBV5-1 with TRBJ2-6; 8 positions agree with TRBD1. Germline-derived CDR1 and CDR2 are SGHRS and YFSETQ. The J segment lost 5 bases and the V segment lost 5 bases, leaving 27 bases of the junction unmatched. This CDR3 has 22 residues. CDR3 sequence reads: CASSLAPSSFEPGGNRANVLTF. For the CDR3, the DNA is TGCGCCAGCAGTCTTGCCCCCAGTAGCTTTGAACCAGGGGGCAATAGGGCCAACGTCCTGACTTTC. The full variable domain, rest sourced from reference TRBV5-1 and TRBJ2-6, is KAGVTQTPRYLIKTRGQQVTLSCSPISGHRSVSWYQQTPGQGLQFLFEYFSETQRNKGNFPGRFSGRQFSNSRSEMNVSTLELGDSALYLCASSLAPSSFEPGGNRANVLTFGAGSRLTVL.